One sample yielded the 32 T cell receptor beta chains listed below, sequenced in a study of blood T cell repertoires in COVID-19. Here immunoSEQ multiplex PCR was the method, and the copy in TCRdb shows in-frame clones only, minus some. This sample has roughly 150,000 clones; approximately 84% occur once, and the top ten carry 5.6%. The specimen sequenced was PBMCs or T cells enriched from blood (not recorded which). The receptors come from a middle-aged woman with acute COVID-19.

The chain employs TRBV5-4 and TRBJ1-6; 8 bases agree with TRBD1. This CDR3 has 14 amino acids. V shed 2 bases and J 9 bases; nucleotides not matched to a gene: 4. From germline, CDR1 is SGHNT and CDR2 YYREEE (reference sequence). The CDR3 region is CASSFAGGSSPLHF. In DNA, the CDR3 is TGTGCCAGCAGCTTCGCAGGGGGCAGTTCACCCCTCCACTTT.

This chain links TRBV5-1 with TRBJ2-2; TRBD1 is a possible D gene (7 bases). Germline V CDR1 and CDR2: SGHRS, YFSETQ. The CDR3 has 18 amino acids. Trimming removed 3 bases at V and 2 bases at J, with 20 bases between. CDR3 sequence reads: CASSWGLHGQENTGELFF. The DNA of the CDR3 is TGCGCCAGCAGCTGGGGACTTCACGGACAGGAAAACACCGGGGAGCTGTTTTTT.

This chain joins TRBV19 and TRBJ1-1; the match to TRBD1 covers 8 bases. After removal of 4 bases from V and 2 bases from J, the junction contained 3 bases not matched to a gene. The length of the CDR3 is 14 residues. Germline CDR1 reads LNHDA; CDR2 reads SQIVND (reference sequence). In DNA, the CDR3 is TGTGCCAGTAGTAGAGGACAGGGAAACACTGAAGCTTTCTTT. Its translation is CASSRGQGNTEAFF.

This chain uses TRBV5-1 with TRBJ2-1; 7 bases fit TRBD2. V gave up 2 bases and J gave up 15 bases; unmatched junction bases: 5. Germline CDR1 SGHRS, CDR2 YFSETQ. CDR3 length: 11 amino acids. CDR3 nucleotide sequence: TGCGCCAGCAGCTTAGGACTAGTACGGTTCTTC. It yields the protein CASSLGLVRFF.

V and J are TRBV27 and TRBJ2-3; D remains ambiguous. The V gene lost 10 bases and the J gene lost 1 base, with 9 bases spanning the gap. This CDR3 comprises 12 residues. From germline, CDR1 is MNHEY and CDR2 SMNVEV (reference sequence). The CDR3 is CATLSGTDTQYF. CDR3 DNA: TGTGCCACCCTTTCGGGCACAGATACGCAGTATTTT.

This clone was counted a few times. This chain connects TRBV11-3 to TRBJ1-1; D ambiguous. The germline gives CDR1 SGHNT, CDR2 YENEEA. V was cut by 2 bases and J by 3 bases, with 7 bases left in between. CDR3 length equals 13 residues. Here the CDR3 DNA reads TGTGCCAGCAGCTTAAAGGGAGACACTGAAGCTTTCTTT. It codes for CASSLKGDTEAFF. Full variable domain (missing parts from reference TRBV11-3 and TRBJ1-1): EAGVVQSPRYKIIEKKQPVAFWCNPISGHNTLYWYLQNLGQGPELLIRYENEEAVDDSQLPKDRFSAERLKGVDSTLKIQPAELGDSAVYLCASSLKGDTEAFFGQGTRLTVV.

This sequence joins TRBV7-2 and TRBJ2-3, with 7 bases fitting TRBD2. This CDR3 has 15 residues. With V trimmed by 1 base and J by 0 bases, 1 base remained unmatched. The germline V gene has CDR1 SGHTA and CDR2 FQGNSA. The CDR3 DNA reads as TGTGCCAGCAGCTTAGGACTAGCTAGCACAGATACGCAGTATTTT. Translating gives CASSLGLASTDTQYF. The whole variable domain, filled in from reference TRBV7-2 and TRBJ2-3, reads GAGVSQSPSNKVTEKGKDVELRCDPISGHTALYWYRQSLGQGLEFLIYFQGNSAPDKSGLPSDRFSAERTGGSVSTLTIQRTQQEDSAVYLCASSLGLASTDTQYFGPGTRLTVL.

CDR3 sequence reads: CASSAGGYNSPLHF. For the CDR3, the DNA is TGTGCCAGTTCGGCCGGAGGGTATAATTCACCCCTCCACTTT. The rearrangement uses TRBV19 and TRBJ1-6, with D hard to call. In germline, CDR1 is LNHDA, CDR2 SQIVND (reference sequence). The CDR3 consists of 14 residues. Trimming pared 8 bases from V and 4 bases from J, leaving 12 bases between.

The J gene is TRBJ2-5, the V gene TRBV3-1 (or the pseudogene TRBV3-2); 7 positions match TRBD2. CDR1 and CDR2 (germline): LGHDT, YNNKEL (reference sequence). The CDR3 runs to 13 residues. The ends lost 6 bases at V and 2 bases at J; junction bases unmatched: 3. CDR3 in amino acids: CASRISGQETQYF. CDR3 sequence (DNA): TGTGCCAGCAGGATTAGCGGGCAAGAGACCCAGTACTTC.

This chain links TRBV7-9 with TRBJ2-1; 14 nucleotides line up with TRBD2. Germline loops: CDR1 SEHNR, CDR2 FQNEAQ (reference sequence). The CDR3 runs 17 residues. Trimming removed 5 bases from V and 7 bases from J; junction bases left unmatched: 10. The CDR3 DNA is TGTGCCAGCAGCCCTGGGACTAGCGGGAGTTCTAGGAATGAGCAGTTCTTC. Translating it yields CASSPGTSGSSRNEQFF.

The CDR3 sequence is CASSVLEGTSGVGQFF. The CDR3 coding sequence is TGTGCCAGCAGCGTACTCGAGGGGACTAGCGGGGTAGGGCAGTTCTTC. The V call is TRBV9, the J call TRBJ2-1; 13 positions agree with TRBD2. The CDR3 consists of 16 residues. J was trimmed by 12 bases and V by 1 base; bases with no gene match: 10. CDR1 is SGDLS, CDR2 YYNGEE, per germline.

The chain has TRBV20-1 and TRBJ1-1; D may be TRBD1 (5 bases). V dropped 3 bases and J dropped 4 bases, with 6 bases sitting between them. Germline-derived CDR1 and CDR2 are DFQATT and SNEGSKA (reference sequence). CDR3 size: 11 residues. This CDR3 is CSARTATEAFF. The CDR3 region has the DNA TGCAGTGCTAGGACAGCCACTGAAGCTTTCTTT.

The rearrangement uses TRBV7-2 and TRBJ2-3; TRBD2 might be the D (5 bases). V gave up 5 bases and J gave up 0 bases, with 9 bases separating them. CDR3 length: 14 amino acids. Germline-derived CDR1 and CDR2 are SGHTA and FQGNSA. In DNA form, the CDR3 reads TGTGCCAGCAGCCCGTGGACTAGCACAGATACGCAGTATTTT. Protein product: CASSPWTSTDTQYF. The full variable domain, in which reference TRBV7-2 and TRBJ2-3 provide the parts outside the CDR3, is GAGVSQSPSNKVTEKGKDVELRCDPISGHTALYWYRQSLGQGLEFLIYFQGNSAPDKSGLPSDRFSAERTGGSVSTLTIQRTQQEDSAVYLCASSPWTSTDTQYFGPGTRLTVL.

A remark on this clone: The junction shows a germline mismatch at one end, possibly a read error. The chain carries TRBV14 and TRBJ2-3; D is unclear. The CDR3 contains 13 residues. The V gene's germline CDR1 is SGHDN and CDR2 FVKESK. The CDR3 loop is CASSPRREDTQYF. For the CDR3, the DNA is TGTGCCAGTAGCCCTCGTCGAGAAGATACGCAGTATTTT. Full variable domain (rest looked up from reference TRBV14 and TRBJ2-3): EAGVTQFPSHSVIEKGQTVTLRCDPISGHDNLYWYRRVMGKEIKFLLHFVKESKQDESGMPNNRFLAERTGGTYSTLKVQPAELEDSGVYFCASSPRREDTQYFGPGTRLTVL.

The rearrangement joins TRBV7-8 to TRBJ1-2, with 8 nucleotides matching TRBD1. CDR1 and CDR2 from the germline V gene are SGHVS and FQNEAQ. Trimming removed 1 base from V and 8 bases from J; junction bases left unmatched: 12. This CDR3 comprises 16 residues. The CDR3 DNA follows: TGTGCCAGCAGCTTAGTAAGCTGGCAGGGGGCAAGCGGCTACACCTTC. Protein: CASSLVSWQGASGYTF.

The CDR3 DNA reads TGTGCCAGCAGCTTGGCCGGGAGGGCAGATAATTCACCCCTCCACTTT. This translates into CASSLAGRADNSPLHF. The chain has TRBV5-4 and TRBJ1-6; no reliable D call. The CDR3 loop spans 16 amino acids. Germline CDR1 is SGHNT and CDR2 is YYREEE (reference sequence). V gave up 0 bases and J gave up 5 bases, with 12 bases separating them.

The chain recombines TRBV21-1 with TRBJ2-1; the tabulated D call, TRBD2, remains unverified against the DNA. TRBV21-1 is an annotated pseudogene. The CDR3 is 16 residues long. This CDR3 reads CASSKAELAEYNEQFF. CDR3 sequence (DNA): TGTGCCAGCAGCAAAGCCGAGCTAGCGGAATACAATGAGCAGTTCTTC.

DNA for the CDR3: TGTGCCACCAGTGATAGAAGCCAGGGGGGTCGAAGCTACACCTTC. Its protein is CATSDRSQGGRSYTF. V and J are TRBV24-1 and TRBJ1-2; TRBD1 matches 7 bases. V trimming: 3 bases; J trimming: 9 bases; junction bases outside the gene matches: 12. Germline values: CDR1 KGHDR, CDR2 SFDVKD. This CDR3 region has 15 residues.

The rearrangement uses TRBV7-2 and TRBJ1-2; possibly TRBD1 for D (6 bases). CDR3 length equals 13 residues. V was clipped by 5 bases and J by 5 bases, with 12 bases between them. From germline, CDR1 is SGHTA and CDR2 FQGNSA. The CDR3 sequence is CASSPRTAYGYTF. The CDR3 nucleotides are TGTGCCAGCAGCCCACGGACAGCTTATGGCTACACCTTC.

The chain has TRBV29-1 and TRBJ2-5, with 7 bases fitting TRBD2. The CDR3 loop spans 13 amino acids. The V gene's germline CDR1 is SQVTM and CDR2 ANQGSEA. Trimming removed 6 bases from V and 6 bases from J; junction bases left unmatched: 10. The CDR3 is CSVRQGGPQTQYF. Here the CDR3 DNA reads TGCAGCGTACGTCAGGGAGGGCCGCAGACCCAGTACTTC.

V and J are TRBV19 and TRBJ2-2, with TRBD2 identical over 7 bases. After removal of 4 bases from V and 0 bases from J, the junction contained 11 bases not matched to a gene. Per the germline V gene, CDR1 is LNHDA and CDR2 is SQIVND (reference sequence). This CDR3 is 18 amino acids long. CDR3 in amino acids: CASSNPSGPLANTGELFF. CDR3 in DNA: TGTGCCAGTAGTAATCCTAGCGGACCTCTCGCGAACACCGGGGAGCTGTTTTTT.

This clone was counted many times. The gene calls are TRBV5-1 and TRBJ2-7; 7 bases match TRBD2. The CDR3 is 13 residues long. The germline CDR1 and CDR2 sequences are SGHRS and YFSETQ. The junction had 4 bases not matched to a gene; V was cut back by 2 bases and J by 5 bases. The CDR3 loop is CASSFGRENEQYF. CDR3 nucleotides: TGCGCCAGCAGCTTCGGGCGGGAGAACGAGCAGTACTTC.

Concerning this clone itself: This specimen includes other DNA sequences encoding the same CDR3. The CDR3 DNA reads TGTGCCAGCAGCCAAGATCGAGAGACCCAGTACTTC. Protein product: CASSQDRETQYF. The rearrangement joins TRBV3-1 (or the pseudogene TRBV3-2) to TRBJ2-5; no definite D call. The CDR3 extends over 12 amino acids. The V and J ends lost 0 bases and 4 bases respectively, with 3 bases between them. The V gene's germline CDR1 is LGHDT and CDR2 YNNKEL (reference sequence).

The rearrangement uses TRBV29-1 and TRBJ1-3, with no clear D. Between the trimmed V and J ends, which lost 5 bases and 4 bases, there was a span of 9 bases. Germline loops: CDR1 SQVTM, CDR2 ANQGSEA. This CDR3 has 12 amino acids. Here the CDR3 reads CSVRIAGNTIYF. The CDR3 DNA reads TGCAGCGTTCGGATAGCGGGAAACACCATATATTTT. The full variable domain, in which reference TRBV29-1 and TRBJ1-3 provide the parts outside the CDR3, is SAVISQKPSRDICQRGTSLTIQCQVDSQVTMMFWYRQQPGQSLTLIATANQGSEATYESGFVIDKFPISRPNLTFSTLTVSNMSPEDSSIYLCSVRIAGNTIYFGEGSWLTVV.

This clone has only one observation. The V gene is TRBV25-1, the J gene TRBJ2-5, with a weak D call TRBD2 (6 bases). The CDR3 is 15 amino acids. Per germline, CDR1 MGHDK and CDR2 SYGVNS. V was pared by 1 base and J by 4 bases, with 13 bases between. As DNA, the CDR3 is TGTGCCAGCAGTGAATTTCGGGGAGCGGGAGAGACCCAGTACTTC. Its protein is CASSEFRGAGETQYF.

This clone occurred once. The V gene is TRBV13, the J gene TRBJ2-5; D is possibly TRBD2 (7 bases). Trimming took off 0 bases at V and 5 bases at J, with 16 bases between the two ends. The germline V gene encodes CDR1 PRHDT and CDR2 FYEKMQ (reference sequence). The CDR3 is 16 residues long. This CDR3 reads CASSLGASGGGETQYF. The CDR3 DNA reads TGTGCCAGCAGCTTAGGCGCTAGCGGAGGGGGGGAGACCCAGTACTTC.

This clone was counted once. The chain joins TRBV19 to TRBJ2-1, with TRBD2 matching over 8 bases. Trimming at V came to 4 bases and at J to 6 bases, leaving 5 bases not matched to a gene. The CDR3 totals 14 residues. From germline, CDR1 is LNHDA and CDR2 SQIVND (reference sequence). Here the CDR3 reads CASSSGRLFNEQFF. CDR3 coding DNA: TGTGCCAGTAGTAGCGGGAGGTTATTCAATGAGCAGTTCTTC.

With regard to this clone: This same CDR3 is encoded by further DNA sequences in the sample. The genes are TRBV27 and TRBJ2-3, with TRBD2 matching over 10 bases. CDR1 is MNHEY and CDR2 is SMNVEV in the germline V gene (reference sequence). The CDR3 covers 15 residues. V was pared by 5 bases and J by 0 bases, with 2 bases of the junction left unmatched. This CDR3 reads CASSLTSGSTDTQYF. CDR3 sequence (DNA): TGTGCCAGCAGTCTGACTAGCGGGAGCACAGATACGCAGTATTTT.

The chain combines TRBV7-8 with TRBJ1-5; D is unresolved. With 5 bases removed from V and 1 base from J, the gap between germline ends came to 9 bases. The CDR3 contains 14 residues. CDR1 is SGHVS, CDR2 FQNEAQ, per germline. CDR3 in amino acids: CASSPSVSNQPQHF. For the CDR3, the DNA is TGTGCCAGCAGCCCGAGTGTGAGCAATCAGCCCCAGCATTTT.

This chain links TRBV5-1 with TRBJ2-5; the match to TRBD2 covers 7 bases. The CDR3 runs to 15 residues. CDR1 is SGHRS, CDR2 YFSETQ, per germline. V was clipped by 3 bases and J by 2 bases; unmatched bases: 7. This CDR3 reads CASSWGGTPQETQYF. The DNA of the CDR3 is TGCGCCAGCAGCTGGGGGGGGACCCCTCAAGAGACCCAGTACTTC.

The chain employs TRBV3-1 (or the pseudogene TRBV3-2) and TRBJ1-1; a weak D match, TRBD1 (6 bases). Germline V gene sequence: CDR1 LGHDT, CDR2 YNNKEL (reference sequence). This CDR3 contains 16 residues. Between the trimmed V and J ends, which lost 4 bases and 5 bases, there was a span of 20 bases. The CDR3 is CASSPPSGGAGTEAFF. Written as DNA, the CDR3 is TGTGCCAGCAGCCCACCTTCTGGGGGGGCCGGAACTGAAGCTTTCTTT.

This chain joins TRBV7-6 and TRBJ1-4; D unresolved. The CDR3 has 17 residues. V was pared by 0 bases and J by 4 bases, with 15 bases between. CDR1 is SGHVS and CDR2 is FNYEAQ in the germline V gene. CDR3 loop: CASSLASSRVGNEKLFF. The CDR3 DNA sequence: TGTGCCAGCAGCTTAGCCAGTAGTCGGGTTGGTAATGAAAAACTGTTTTTT. Variable domain in full (rest from reference TRBV7-6 and TRBJ1-4): GAGVSQSPRYKVTKRGQDVALRCDPISGHVSLYWYRQALGQGPEFLTYFNYEAQQDKSGLPNDRFSAERPEGSISTLTIQRTEQRDSAMYRCASSLASSRVGNEKLFFGSGTQLSVL.